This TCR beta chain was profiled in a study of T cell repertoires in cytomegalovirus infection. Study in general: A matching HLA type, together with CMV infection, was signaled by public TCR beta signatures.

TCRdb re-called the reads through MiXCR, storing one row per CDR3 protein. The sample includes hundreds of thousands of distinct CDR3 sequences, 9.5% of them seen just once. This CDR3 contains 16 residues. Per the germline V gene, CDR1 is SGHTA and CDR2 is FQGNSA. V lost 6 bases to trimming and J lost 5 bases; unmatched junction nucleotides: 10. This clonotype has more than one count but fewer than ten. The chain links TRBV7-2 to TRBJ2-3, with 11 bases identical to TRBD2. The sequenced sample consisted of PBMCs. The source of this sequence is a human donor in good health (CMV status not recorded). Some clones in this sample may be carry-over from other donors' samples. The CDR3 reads CASRHLLAGVQDTQYF. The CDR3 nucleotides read TGTGCCAGCAGACACCTACTAGCGGGAGTACAAGATACGCAGTATTTT.